Following are 12 T cell receptor beta chains from one sample sequenced in a study of blood T cell repertoires in COVID-19 (dated by TCRdb to 2018 to 2021). Library preparation was by the immunoSEQ multiplex PCR assay. Entries here come from immuneACCESS through TCRdb and include only in-frame sequences with V and J called. Some clones fail to appear in such tables; in the studies checked, an unresolved V gene covers under half of the shortfall, and the cause of the remainder is unknown. Within this sample are roughly 230,000 clones, with 83% of them counted one time only. The ten largest clonotypes hold around 7.9% of the sample. The sequencing input was peripheral blood. The receptors stem from a man aged 40-55 years with active or convalescent COVID-19.

The chain has TRBV5-1 and TRBJ1-1, with 8 positions matching TRBD1. The V gene end was trimmed by 3 bases and the J gene end by 0 bases; junction bases not matched to a gene: 4. The CDR3 is made up of 15 amino acids. CDR1 and CDR2 (germline): SGHRS, YFSETQ. Here the CDR3 reads CASSSTGGVNTEAFF. The CDR3 nucleotides are TGCGCCAGCAGCTCTACAGGGGGGGTGAACACTGAAGCTTTCTTT.

The chain joins TRBV19 to TRBJ1-6, with a weak D call TRBD1 (5 bases). The germline gives CDR1 LNHDA, CDR2 SQIVND (reference sequence). Deletions cut 11 bases from V and 7 bases from J, with 18 bases between. This CDR3 has 14 amino acids. The CDR3 region is CASHGGGINSPLHF. The CDR3 DNA is TGTGCCTCTCATGGCGGGGGTATAAATTCACCCCTCCACTTT.

The chain carries TRBV12-5 and TRBJ1-2; TRBD1 is a possible D gene (6 bases). The CDR3 has 17 residues. Trimming took off 0 bases at V and 4 bases at J, with 18 bases between the two ends. In germline, CDR1 is LGHNT, CDR2 FRNRAP. CDR3 sequence: CASGLVQGPPAGYGYTF. CDR3 nucleotide sequence: TGTGCTAGTGGTTTGGTACAGGGTCCTCCTGCAGGCTATGGCTACACCTTC.

J is TRBJ1-5 and V is TRBV27, with D maybe TRBD1 (6 bases). Deletions cut 5 bases from V and 0 bases from J, with 14 bases between. Germline CDR1 reads MNHEY; CDR2 reads SMNVEV (reference sequence). The CDR3 loop spans 16 amino acids. CDR3 sequence: CASSPVTGNSNQPQHF. CDR3 sequence (DNA): TGTGCCAGCAGTCCCGTAACAGGGAATAGCAATCAGCCCCAGCATTTT.

V gene TRBV14 combines with J gene TRBJ2-3; TRBD2 matches at 8 bases. The CDR3 has 17 residues. The V gene end was trimmed by 3 bases and the J gene end by 4 bases; junction bases not matched to a gene: 12. From germline, CDR1 is SGHDN and CDR2 FVKESK. The CDR3 sequence is CASSHPVVAGSADTQYF. CDR3 in DNA: TGTGCCAGCAGCCACCCGGTGGTAGCGGGATCCGCAGATACGCAGTATTTT.

In its sample, this clone was seen a few times. The gene calls are TRBV6-5 and TRBJ1-5; 7 bases align to TRBD1. The germline CDR1 and CDR2 sequences are MNHEY and SVGAGI. V gave up 6 bases and J gave up 6 bases; unmatched junction bases: 11. This CDR3 spans 15 amino acids. In DNA, the CDR3 is TGTGCCAGCAGCCCCACCCAGACAGGGCGTCAGCCCCAGCATTTT. It encodes CASSPTQTGRQPQHF.

V and J are TRBV4-2 and TRBJ1-5; perhaps TRBD1 as D (6 bases). V shed 0 bases and J shed 0 bases, with 12 bases lying between them. The germline CDR1 and CDR2 sequences are LGHNA and YNFKEQ. The CDR3 runs 17 residues. CDR3 in amino acids: CASSQDWTDLSNQPQHF. CDR3 bases: TGTGCCAGCAGCCAAGATTGGACAGATCTTAGCAATCAGCCCCAGCATTTT.

This clone has a single count. V gene TRBV10-1 combines with J gene TRBJ2-5, with a weak D call TRBD1 (6 bases). The length of the CDR3 is 15 residues. Germline V CDR1 and CDR2: WNHNN, SYGVQD (reference sequence). Trimming shortened V by 3 bases and J by 3 bases, and 14 bases separated the two germline ends. This chain's CDR3 is CASSDFRDTKETQYF. CDR3 DNA: TGCGCCAGCAGTGATTTCCGGGACACTAAAGAGACCCAGTACTTC.

This chain joins TRBV11-2 and TRBJ2-2; maybe TRBD2 (5 bases). V was cut by 5 bases and J by 0 bases, with 13 bases left in between. Germline CDR1 reads SGHAT; CDR2 reads FQNNGV. CDR3 length equals 16 residues. For the CDR3, the DNA is TGTGCCAGCAGCGGATTAGCGTCCGCGAACACCGGGGAGCTGTTTTTT. As protein: CASSGLASANTGELFF. Complete variable domain (other parts from reference TRBV11-2 and TRBJ2-2): EAGVAQSPRYKIIEKRQSVAFWCNPISGHATLYWYQQILGQGPKLLIQFQNNGVVDDSQLPKDRFSAERLKGVDSTLKIQPAKLEDSAVYLCASSGLASANTGELFFGEGSRLTVL.

This chain links TRBV9 with TRBJ2-3; 7 bases map to TRBD1. With 1 base clipped from V and 0 bases from J, the junction kept 5 bases outside the gene matches. This CDR3 is 16 amino acids long. CDR1 and CDR2 (germline): SGDLS, YYNGEE. The CDR3 region is CASSVLGGPSTDTQYF. The CDR3 DNA reads TGTGCCAGCAGCGTATTAGGGGGCCCGAGCACAGATACGCAGTATTTT.

The chain has TRBV5-4 and TRBJ1-4, with TRBD1 identical over 8 bases. The CDR3 has 14 residues. After removal of 3 bases from V and 6 bases from J, the junction contained 4 bases not matched to a gene. Germline CDR1 and CDR2: SGHNT and YYREEE (reference sequence). CDR3 sequence (DNA): TGTGCCAGCAGCTCGGACAGGGCGGATGAAAAACTGTTTTTT. Translating gives CASSSDRADEKLFF.

The chain links TRBV2 to TRBJ2-1, with TRBD1 identical over 7 bases. The CDR3 has 16 amino acids. CDR1 is SNHLY, CDR2 FYNNEI, per germline. Trimming cost V 7 bases and J 2 bases; bases outside gene matches: 11. CDR3 in amino acids: CASNPQTGNTYNEQFF. CDR3 bases: TGTGCCAGCAATCCCCAGACAGGGAACACCTACAATGAGCAGTTCTTC.